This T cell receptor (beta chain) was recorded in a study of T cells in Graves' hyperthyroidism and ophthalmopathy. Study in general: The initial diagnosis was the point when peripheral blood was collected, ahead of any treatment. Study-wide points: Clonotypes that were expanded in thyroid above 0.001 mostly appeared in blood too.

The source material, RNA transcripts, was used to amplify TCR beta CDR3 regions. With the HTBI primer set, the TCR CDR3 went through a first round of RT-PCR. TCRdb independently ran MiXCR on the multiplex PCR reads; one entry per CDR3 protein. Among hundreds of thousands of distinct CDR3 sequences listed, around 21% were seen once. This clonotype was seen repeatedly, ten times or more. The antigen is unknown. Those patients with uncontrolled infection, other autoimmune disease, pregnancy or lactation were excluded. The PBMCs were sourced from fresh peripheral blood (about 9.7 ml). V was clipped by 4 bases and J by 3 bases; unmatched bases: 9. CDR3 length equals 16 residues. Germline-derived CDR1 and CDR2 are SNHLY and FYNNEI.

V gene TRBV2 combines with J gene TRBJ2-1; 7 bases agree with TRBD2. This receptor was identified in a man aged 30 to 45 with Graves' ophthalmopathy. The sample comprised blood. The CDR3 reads CASSVGGRGRYNEQFF. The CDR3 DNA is TGTGCCAGCAGTGTCGGTGGGAGGGGCCGCTACAATGAGCAGTTCTTC. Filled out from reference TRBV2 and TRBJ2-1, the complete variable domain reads EPEVTQTPSHQVTQMGQEVILRCVPISNHLYFYWYRQILGQKVEFLVSFYNNEISEKSEIFDDQFSVERPDGSNFTLKIRSTKLEDSAMYFCASSVGGRGRYNEQFFGPGTRLTVL.